This passage covers 3 T cell receptor beta chains from one sample sequenced in a study of blood T cells in healthy people across ages. Primers used in a second PCR of about 6 to 11 cycles were a sample-barcoded 5' primer and a J-beta primer mix. TCRdb re-called the 5' RACE reads through MiXCR, storing one row per CDR3 protein. The sample contains 800,000 to 900,000 distinct CDR3 sequences, roughly 60% of which appear only once. The sequencing sample was made of blood. All receptors come from a man aged 30 to 39 in good health.

This clonotype was detected only a few times. The chain employs TRBV6-5 and TRBJ2-3; TRBD2 might be the D (7 bases). CDR3 length equals 16 residues. CDR1 and CDR2 from the germline V gene are MNHEY and SVGAGI. Trimming removed 2 bases at V and 2 bases at J, with 14 bases between. CDR3 DNA: TGTGCCAGCAGTTACGTGGGGGGGCCTCTCACAGATACGCAGTATTTT. This codes for CASSYVGGPLTDTQYF.

The DNA of the CDR3 is TGTGCCAGCAGCCCCCGGGCCCGGGAGAACACTGAAGCTTTCTTT. It yields the protein CASSPRARENTEAFF. The rearrangement joins TRBV3-1 to TRBJ1-1; D unresolved. The CDR3 totals 15 residues. CDR1 and CDR2 (germline): LGHDT, YNNKEL (reference sequence). The ends were cut back, 4 bases at V and 1 base at J, with 13 bases in the middle. The whole variable domain, filled in from reference TRBV3-1 and TRBJ1-1, reads DTAVSQTPKYLVTQMGNDKSIKCEQNLGHDTMYWYKQDSKKFLKIMFSYNNKELIINETVPNRFSPKSPDKAHLNLHINSLELGDSAVYFCASSPRARENTEAFFGQGTRLTVV.

The V call is TRBV4-3, the J call TRBJ2-5; D call uncertain. The CDR3 loop spans 12 amino acids. CDR1 is LGHNA, CDR2 YSLEER, per germline. V was shortened by 2 bases and J by 11 bases, with 12 bases between the two germline ends. The CDR3 loop is CASSQMGLEQYF. CDR3 nucleotides: TGCGCCAGCAGCCAAATGGGCCTTGAGCAGTACTTC.